Below, one TCR beta chain is given with its context. Its antigen is undetermined. The repertoire was sequenced with immunoSEQ multiplex PCR; TCRdb's copy has only in-frame clones and lacks some. Counted here are some 270,000 clones, approximately 86% occurring once; the ten biggest clones make up around 1%. The V end lost 5 bases, the J end lost 4 bases, and 15 bases lay between the germline ends. Germline loops: CDR1 GTSNPN, CDR2 SVGIG (reference sequence). CDR3 length: 14 amino acids. The entry originates in a study of cytomegalovirus exposure and HLA in healthy donors. Looking at the study overall: The same platform was used for the 110 or so validation repertoires as for the roughly 730 first-cohort repertoires, as reported in a later analysis.

Whole-study findings and limits: Subsequent analysis showed first-cohort TCR clusters tending to co-occur in 120 validation repertoires. Reports indicated that the classifier achieved high specificity and sensitivity in diagnosing cytomegalovirus status.

The clonotype comes from a woman aged 18-30 years in good health and CMV-seronegative. The sample consisted of PBMCs. V usage is TRBV30 and J usage is TRBJ2-1, with no clear D. CDR3 sequence reads: CAWAPGYGYNEQFF. In nucleotides, the CDR3 is TGTGCCTGGGCCCCTGGGTACGGGTACAATGAGCAGTTCTTC.